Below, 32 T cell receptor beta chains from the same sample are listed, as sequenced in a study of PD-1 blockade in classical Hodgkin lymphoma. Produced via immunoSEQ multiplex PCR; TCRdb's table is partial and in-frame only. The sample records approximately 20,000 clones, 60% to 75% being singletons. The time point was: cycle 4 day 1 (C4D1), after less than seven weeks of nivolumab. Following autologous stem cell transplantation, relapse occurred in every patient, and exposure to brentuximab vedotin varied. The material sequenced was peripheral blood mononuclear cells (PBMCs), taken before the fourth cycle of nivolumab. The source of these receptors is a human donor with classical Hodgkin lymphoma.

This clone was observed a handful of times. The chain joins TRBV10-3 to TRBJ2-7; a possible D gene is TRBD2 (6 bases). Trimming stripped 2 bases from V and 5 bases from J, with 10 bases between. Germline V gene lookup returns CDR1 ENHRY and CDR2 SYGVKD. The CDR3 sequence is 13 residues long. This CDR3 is CAISEGLPDEQYF. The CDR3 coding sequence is TGTGCCATCAGTGAGGGACTACCCGACGAGCAGTACTTC.

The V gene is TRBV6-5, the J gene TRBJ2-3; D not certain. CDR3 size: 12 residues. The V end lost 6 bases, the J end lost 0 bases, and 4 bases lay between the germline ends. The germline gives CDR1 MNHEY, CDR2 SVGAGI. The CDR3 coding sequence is TGTGCCAGCAGGTCAAGCACAGATACGCAGTATTTT. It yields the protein CASRSSTDTQYF.

The CDR3 region is CASSGTVQETQYF. CDR3 bases: TGTGCCAGCAGTGGAACAGTCCAAGAGACCCAGTACTTC. The rearrangement joins TRBV2 to TRBJ2-5; unclear D gene. Trimming took off 4 bases at V and 1 base at J, with 7 bases between the two ends. The germline V gene has CDR1 SNHLY and CDR2 FYNNEI. CDR3 length: 13 residues.

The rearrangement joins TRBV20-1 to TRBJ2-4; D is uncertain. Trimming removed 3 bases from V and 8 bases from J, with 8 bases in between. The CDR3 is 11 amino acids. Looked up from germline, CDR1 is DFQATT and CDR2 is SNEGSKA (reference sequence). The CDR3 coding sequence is TGCAGTGCTAGTCGAGAATACATTCAGTACTTC. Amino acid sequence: CSASREYIQYF.

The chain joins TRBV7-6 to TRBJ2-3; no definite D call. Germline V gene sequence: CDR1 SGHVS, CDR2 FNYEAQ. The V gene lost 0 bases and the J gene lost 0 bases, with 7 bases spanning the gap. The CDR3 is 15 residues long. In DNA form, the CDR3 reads TGTGCCAGCAGCTTAGCCCGGATGAGCACAGATACGCAGTATTTT. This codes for CASSLARMSTDTQYF.

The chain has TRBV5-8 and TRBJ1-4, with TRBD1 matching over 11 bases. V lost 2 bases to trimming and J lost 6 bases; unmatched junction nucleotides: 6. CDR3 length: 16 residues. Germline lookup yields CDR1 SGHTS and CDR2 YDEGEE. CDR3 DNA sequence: TGTGCCAGCAGCTTACTACCGGGACAGGGGGATGAAAAACTGTTTTTT. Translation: CASSLLPGQGDEKLFF. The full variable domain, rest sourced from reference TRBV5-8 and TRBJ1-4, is EAGVTQSPTHLIKTRGQQATLRCSPISGHTSVYWYQQALGLGLQFLLWYDEGEERNRGNFPPRFSGRQFPNYSSELNVNALELEDSALYLCASSLLPGQGDEKLFFGSGTQLSVL.

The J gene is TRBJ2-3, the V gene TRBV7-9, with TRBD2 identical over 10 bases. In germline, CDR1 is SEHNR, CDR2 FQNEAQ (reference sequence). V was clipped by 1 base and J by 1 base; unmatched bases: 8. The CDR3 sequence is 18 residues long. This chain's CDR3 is CASSLGSGGTSGTDTQYF. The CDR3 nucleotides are TGTGCCAGCAGCTTAGGATCGGGGGGGACTAGCGGCACAGATACGCAGTATTTT.

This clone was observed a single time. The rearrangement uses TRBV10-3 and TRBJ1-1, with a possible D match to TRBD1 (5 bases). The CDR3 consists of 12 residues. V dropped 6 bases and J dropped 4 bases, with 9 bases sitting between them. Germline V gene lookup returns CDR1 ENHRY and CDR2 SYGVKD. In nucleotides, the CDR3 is TGTGCCATCAGGGGACCGGGCACTGAAGCTTTCTTT. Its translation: CAIRGPGTEAFF.

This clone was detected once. The CDR3 here is CASSYSWTGNTEAFF. In nucleotides, the CDR3 is TGTGCCAGCAGTTACTCTTGGACAGGGAACACTGAAGCTTTCTTT. This chain joins TRBV6-5 and TRBJ1-1; 7 nucleotides match TRBD1. CDR1 and CDR2 from the germline V gene are MNHEY and SVGAGI. J gave up 1 base and V 0 bases, and 2 bases lay outside the gene matches. The CDR3 has 15 residues.

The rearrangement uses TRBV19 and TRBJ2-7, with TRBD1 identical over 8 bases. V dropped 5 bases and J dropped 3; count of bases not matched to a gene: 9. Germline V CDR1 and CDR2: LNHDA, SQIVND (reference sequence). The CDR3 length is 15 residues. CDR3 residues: CASSPPKTGVYEQYF. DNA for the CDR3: TGTGCCAGTAGTCCCCCCAAGACAGGGGTCTACGAGCAGTACTTC.

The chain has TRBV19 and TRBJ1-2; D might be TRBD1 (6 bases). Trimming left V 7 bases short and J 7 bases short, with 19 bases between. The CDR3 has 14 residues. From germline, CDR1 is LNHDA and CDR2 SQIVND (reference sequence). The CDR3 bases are TGTGCCAGTACCTTACAGGGAAATAGCCTTGGCTACACCTTC. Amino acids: CASTLQGNSLGYTF.

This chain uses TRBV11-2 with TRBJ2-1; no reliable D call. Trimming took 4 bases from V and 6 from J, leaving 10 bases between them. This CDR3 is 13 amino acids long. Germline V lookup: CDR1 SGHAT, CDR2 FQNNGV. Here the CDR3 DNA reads TGTGCCAGCAGCTCAAATCTAGGCAATGAGCAGTTCTTC. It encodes CASSSNLGNEQFF.

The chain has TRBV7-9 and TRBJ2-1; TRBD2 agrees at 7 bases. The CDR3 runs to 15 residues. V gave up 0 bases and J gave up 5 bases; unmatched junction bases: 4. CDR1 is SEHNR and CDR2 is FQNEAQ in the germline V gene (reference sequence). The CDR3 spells CASSLAGAGHNEQFF. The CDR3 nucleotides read TGTGCCAGCAGCTTAGCGGGAGCGGGGCACAATGAGCAGTTCTTC.

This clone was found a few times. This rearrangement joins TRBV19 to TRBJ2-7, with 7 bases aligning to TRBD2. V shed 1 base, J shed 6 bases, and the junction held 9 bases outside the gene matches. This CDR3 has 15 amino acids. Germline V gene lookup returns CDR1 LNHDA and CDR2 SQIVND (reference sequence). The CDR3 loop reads CASSIGAGVVLEQYF. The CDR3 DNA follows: TGTGCCAGTAGTATAGGGGCGGGAGTTGTCCTCGAGCAGTACTTC.

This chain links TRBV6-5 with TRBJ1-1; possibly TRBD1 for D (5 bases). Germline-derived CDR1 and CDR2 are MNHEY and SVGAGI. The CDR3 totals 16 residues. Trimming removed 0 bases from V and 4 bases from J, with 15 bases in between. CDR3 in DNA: TGTGCCAGCAGTTACTCGACGAGGGGCGGGGGCACTGAAGCTTTCTTT. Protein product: CASSYSTRGGGTEAFF.

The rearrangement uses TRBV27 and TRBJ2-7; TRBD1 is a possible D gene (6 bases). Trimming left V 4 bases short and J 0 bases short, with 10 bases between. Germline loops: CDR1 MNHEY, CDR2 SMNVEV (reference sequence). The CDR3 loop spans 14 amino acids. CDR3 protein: CASSYQGISYEQYF. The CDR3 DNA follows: TGTGCCAGCAGTTATCAGGGGATCTCCTACGAGCAGTACTTC.

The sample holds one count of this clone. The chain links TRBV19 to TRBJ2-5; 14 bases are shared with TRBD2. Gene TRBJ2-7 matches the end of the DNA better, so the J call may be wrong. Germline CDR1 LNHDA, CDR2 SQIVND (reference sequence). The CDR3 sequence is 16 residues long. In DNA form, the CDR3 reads TGTGCCAGCGCCCGGACAAGGACTAGCGGGAGGAACGAGCAGTACTTC. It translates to CASARTRTSGRNEQYF.

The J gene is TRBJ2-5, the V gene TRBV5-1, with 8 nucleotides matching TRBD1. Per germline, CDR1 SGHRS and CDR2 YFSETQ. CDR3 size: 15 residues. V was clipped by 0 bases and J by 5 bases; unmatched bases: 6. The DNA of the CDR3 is TGCGCCAGCAGCTTGGACGGACAGGGTCCGGAGACCCAGTACTTC. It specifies CASSLDGQGPETQYF.

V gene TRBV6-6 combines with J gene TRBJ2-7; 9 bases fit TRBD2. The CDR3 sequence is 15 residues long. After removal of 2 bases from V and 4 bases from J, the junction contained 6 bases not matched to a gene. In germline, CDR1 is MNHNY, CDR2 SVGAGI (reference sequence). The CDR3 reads CASSYNPSGTYEQYF. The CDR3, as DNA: TGTGCCAGCAGTTACAATCCTAGCGGGACTTACGAGCAGTACTTC.

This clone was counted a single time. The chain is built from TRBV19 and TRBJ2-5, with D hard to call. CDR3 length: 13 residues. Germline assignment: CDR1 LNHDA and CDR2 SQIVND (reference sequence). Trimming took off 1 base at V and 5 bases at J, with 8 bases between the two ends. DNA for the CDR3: TGTGCCAGTAGTATAGGGAAGAGGGAGACCCAGTACTTC. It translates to CASSIGKRETQYF.

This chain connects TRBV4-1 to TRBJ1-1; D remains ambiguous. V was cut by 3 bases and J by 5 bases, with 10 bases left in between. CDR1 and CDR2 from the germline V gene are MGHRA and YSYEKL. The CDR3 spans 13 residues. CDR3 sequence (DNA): TGCGCCAGCAGCCATACGGGAAGGACTGAAGCTTTCTTT. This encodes CASSHTGRTEAFF.

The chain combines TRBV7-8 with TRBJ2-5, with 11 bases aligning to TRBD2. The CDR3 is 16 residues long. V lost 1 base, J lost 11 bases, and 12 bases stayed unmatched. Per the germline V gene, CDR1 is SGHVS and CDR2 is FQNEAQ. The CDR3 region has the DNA TGTGCCAGCAGCTTAGGATCTCTAGCGGGAGGAGGTGAGCAGTACTTC. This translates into CASSLGSLAGGGEQYF.

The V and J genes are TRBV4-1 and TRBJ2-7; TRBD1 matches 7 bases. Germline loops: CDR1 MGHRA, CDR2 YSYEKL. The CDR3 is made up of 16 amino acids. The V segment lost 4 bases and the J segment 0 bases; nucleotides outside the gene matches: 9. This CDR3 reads CASSPRTGQSSYEQYF. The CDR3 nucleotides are TGCGCCAGCAGCCCCCGTACGGGACAGAGCTCCTACGAGCAGTACTTC.

The CDR3 sequence is CARSRPVRLAGHEQYF. CDR3 in DNA: TGTGCCAGAAGTCGTCCGGTTCGACTAGCGGGCCACGAGCAGTACTTC. The chain employs TRBV5-3 and TRBJ2-7; TRBD2 matches at 10 bases. TRBV5-3 is assigned to the ORF class and has an uncertain function. V shed 5 bases, J shed 5 bases, and the junction held 13 bases outside the gene matches. There are 16 residues in the CDR3.

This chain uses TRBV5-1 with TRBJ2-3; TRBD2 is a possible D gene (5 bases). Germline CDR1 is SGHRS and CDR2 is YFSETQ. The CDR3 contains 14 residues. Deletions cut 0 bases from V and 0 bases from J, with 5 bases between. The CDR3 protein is CASSLAGSTDTQYF. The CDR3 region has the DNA TGCGCCAGCAGCTTGGCGGGGAGCACAGATACGCAGTATTTT.

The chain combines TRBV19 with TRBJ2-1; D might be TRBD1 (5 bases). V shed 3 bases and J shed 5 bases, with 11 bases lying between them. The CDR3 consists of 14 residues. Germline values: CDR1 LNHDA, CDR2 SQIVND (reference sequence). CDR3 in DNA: TGTGCCAGTAGTATTTCCGGACACAACAATGAGCAGTTCTTC. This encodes CASSISGHNNEQFF.

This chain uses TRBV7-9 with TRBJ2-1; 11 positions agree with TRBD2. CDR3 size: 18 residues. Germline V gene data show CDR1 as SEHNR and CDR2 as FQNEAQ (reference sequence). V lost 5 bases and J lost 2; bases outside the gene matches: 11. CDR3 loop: CASSPLVLAGGPYNEQFF. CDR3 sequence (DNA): TGTGCCAGCAGCCCCCTCGTGCTAGCGGGAGGTCCCTACAATGAGCAGTTCTTC.

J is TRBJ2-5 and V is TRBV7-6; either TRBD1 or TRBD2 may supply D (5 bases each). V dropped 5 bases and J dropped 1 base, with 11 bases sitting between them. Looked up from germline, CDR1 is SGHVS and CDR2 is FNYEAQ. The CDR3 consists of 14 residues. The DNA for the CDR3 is TGTGCCAGCAGCGGGAGACAGCGCCAAGAGACCCAGTACTTC. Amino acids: CASSGRQRQETQYF. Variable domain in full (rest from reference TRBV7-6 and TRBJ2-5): GAGVSQSPRYKVTKRGQDVALRCDPISGHVSLYWYRQALGQGPEFLTYFNYEAQQDKSGLPNDRFSAERPEGSISTLTIQRTEQRDSAMYRCASSGRQRQETQYFGPGTRLLVL.

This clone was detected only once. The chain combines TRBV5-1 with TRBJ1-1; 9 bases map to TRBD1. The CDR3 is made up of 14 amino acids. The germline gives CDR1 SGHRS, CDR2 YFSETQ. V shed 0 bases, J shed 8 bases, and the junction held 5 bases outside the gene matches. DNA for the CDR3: TGCGCCAGCAGCTTGGATGGGGGACAGGGCGAAGCTTTCTTT. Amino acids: CASSLDGGQGEAFF.

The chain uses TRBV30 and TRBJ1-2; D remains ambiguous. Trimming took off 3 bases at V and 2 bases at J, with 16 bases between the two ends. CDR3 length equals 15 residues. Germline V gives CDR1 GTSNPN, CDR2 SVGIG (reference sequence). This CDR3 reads CAWSPGEGWNYGYTF. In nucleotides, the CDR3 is TGTGCCTGGAGCCCCGGGGAGGGATGGAACTATGGCTACACCTTC.

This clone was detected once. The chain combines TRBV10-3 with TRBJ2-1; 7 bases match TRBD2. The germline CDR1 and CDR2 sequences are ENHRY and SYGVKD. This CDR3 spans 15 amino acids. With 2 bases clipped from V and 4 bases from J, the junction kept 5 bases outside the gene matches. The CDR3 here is CAISEGSGSYNEQFF. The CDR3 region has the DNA TGTGCCATCAGTGAGGGTAGCGGGTCGTACAATGAGCAGTTCTTC.

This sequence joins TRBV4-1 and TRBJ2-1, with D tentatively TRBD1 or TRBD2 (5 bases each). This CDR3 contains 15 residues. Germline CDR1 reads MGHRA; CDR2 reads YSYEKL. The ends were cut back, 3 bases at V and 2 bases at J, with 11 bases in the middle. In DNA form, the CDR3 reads TGCGCCAGCAGCCATCCCGGGACGACCTACAATGAGCAGTTCTTC. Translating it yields CASSHPGTTYNEQFF.